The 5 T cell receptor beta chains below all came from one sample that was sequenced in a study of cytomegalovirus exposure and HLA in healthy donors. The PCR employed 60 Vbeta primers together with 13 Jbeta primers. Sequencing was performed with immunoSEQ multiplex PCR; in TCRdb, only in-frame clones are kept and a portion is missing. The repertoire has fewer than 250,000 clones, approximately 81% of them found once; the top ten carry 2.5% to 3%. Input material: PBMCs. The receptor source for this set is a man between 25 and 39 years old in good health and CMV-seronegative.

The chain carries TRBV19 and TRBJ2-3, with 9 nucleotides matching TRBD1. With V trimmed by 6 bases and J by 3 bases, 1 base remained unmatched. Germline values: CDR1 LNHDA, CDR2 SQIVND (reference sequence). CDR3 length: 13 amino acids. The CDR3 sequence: CASRDRGTDTQYF. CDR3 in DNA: TGTGCCAGTAGGGACAGGGGAACAGATACGCAGTATTTT.

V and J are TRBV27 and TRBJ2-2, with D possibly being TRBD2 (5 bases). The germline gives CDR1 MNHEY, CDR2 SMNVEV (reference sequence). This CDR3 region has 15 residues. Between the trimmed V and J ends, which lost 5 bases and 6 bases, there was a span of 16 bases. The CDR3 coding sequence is TGTGCCAGCAGTCCCCGGCGACTAACGGCCGGGGAGCTGTTTTTT. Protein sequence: CASSPRRLTAGELFF.

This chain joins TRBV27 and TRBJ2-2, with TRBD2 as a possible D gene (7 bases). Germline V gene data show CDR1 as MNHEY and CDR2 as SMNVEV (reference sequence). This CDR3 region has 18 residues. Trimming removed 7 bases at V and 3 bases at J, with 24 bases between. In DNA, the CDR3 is TGTGCCAGCACCAAGTATCCGACGCGGGGGCGAGACACCGGGGAGCTGTTTTTT. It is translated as CASTKYPTRGRDTGELFF.

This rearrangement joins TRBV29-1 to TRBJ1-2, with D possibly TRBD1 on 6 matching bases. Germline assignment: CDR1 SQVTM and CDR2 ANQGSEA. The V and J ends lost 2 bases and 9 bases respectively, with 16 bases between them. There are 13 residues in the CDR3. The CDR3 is CSVENIQGIRYTF. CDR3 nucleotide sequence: TGCAGCGTTGAAAACATCCAGGGGATACGCTACACCTTC.

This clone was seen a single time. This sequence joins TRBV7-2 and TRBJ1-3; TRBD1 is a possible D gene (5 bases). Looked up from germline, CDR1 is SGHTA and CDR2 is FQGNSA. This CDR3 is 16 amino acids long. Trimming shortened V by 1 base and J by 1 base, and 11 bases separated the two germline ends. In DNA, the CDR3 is TGTGCCAGCAGCTTAGTTCACAGGTCTTCTGGAAACACCATATATTTT. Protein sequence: CASSLVHRSSGNTIYF. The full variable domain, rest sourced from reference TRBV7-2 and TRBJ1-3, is GAGVSQSPSNKVTEKGKDVELRCDPISGHTALYWYRQSLGQGLEFLIYFQGNSAPDKSGLPSDRFSAERTGGSVSTLTIQRTQQEDSAVYLCASSLVHRSSGNTIYFGEGSWLTVV.